A single sample is the source of the 26 T cell receptor beta chains below, sequenced in a study of OX40 agonist ivuxolimab in advanced cancers. Clones were sequenced by immunoSEQ multiplex PCR, and TCRdb holds only the in-frame ones, with some missing. The repertoire holds 25,000 to 40,000 clones, roughly 84% seen once, with approximately 18% in the top ten. The sequenced sample was CD4+ or CD8+ T cells sorted from blood, obtained in a trial of the OX40 agonist ivuxolimab. The receptor source for this set is an adult with an advanced solid tumor such as melanoma, head and neck, liver or kidney cancer.

The chain joins TRBV5-1 to TRBJ1-1, with a possible D match to TRBD1 (5 bases). Trimming took off 0 bases at V and 0 bases at J, with 9 bases between the two ends. CDR3 size: 15 residues. CDR1 SGHRS and CDR2 YFSETQ come from the germline V gene. DNA of the CDR3: TGCGCCAGCAGCTTGGCAGGGCGGTTGAACACTGAAGCTTTCTTT. Protein sequence: CASSLAGRLNTEAFF.

In regard to this clone: The junction departs from the called germline gene at one end, perhaps through a read error. The J gene is TRBJ2-7, the V gene TRBV20-1, with no clear D. CDR1 and CDR2 (germline): DFQATT, SNEGSKA (reference sequence). This CDR3 comprises 11 residues. This chain's CDR3 is CSVRILGEQYF. The CDR3 bases are TGCAGTGTTAGAATCCTGGGCGAGCAGTACTTC.

The V gene is TRBV29-1, the J gene TRBJ2-1; D is unresolved. The germline V and J ends were trimmed by 6 bases and 4 bases, with 7 bases remaining between them. The CDR3 loop spans 11 amino acids. Germline CDR1 SQVTM, CDR2 ANQGSEA. The CDR3 region has the DNA TGCAGCGTCCCCAAGTACAATGAGCAGTTCTTC. This sequence encodes CSVPKYNEQFF.

This clone is medium-sized. This chain connects TRBV6-1 to TRBJ2-7, with D perhaps matching TRBD1 (7 bases). This CDR3 spans 15 amino acids. Trimming left V 7 bases short and J 1 base short, with 17 bases between. The germline CDR1 and CDR2 sequences are MNHNS and SASEGT. This CDR3 is CASKGAAGGSYEQYF. The CDR3 DNA reads as TGTGCCAGCAAAGGTGCCGCAGGGGGGTCCTACGAGCAGTACTTC.

The chain joins TRBV4-1 to TRBJ2-7; D possibly corresponds to TRBD2 (6 bases). V was clipped by 0 bases and J by 7 bases, with 16 bases between them. Germline CDR1 reads MGHRA; CDR2 reads YSYEKL. This CDR3 region has 15 residues. The CDR3 sequence: CASSQDFIESGEQYF. The CDR3, as DNA: TGCGCCAGCAGCCAAGATTTTATTGAGAGCGGGGAGCAGTACTTC.

The rearrangement uses TRBV27 and TRBJ2-5, with 7 bases that match TRBD2. The germline V gene has CDR1 MNHEY and CDR2 SMNVEV (reference sequence). The J segment lost 0 bases and the V segment lost 5 bases, leaving 9 bases of the junction unmatched. CDR3 length: 16 amino acids. The CDR3: CASSPRRGSYQETQYF. The CDR3 DNA is TGTGCCAGCAGTCCCAGGCGGGGGAGCTACCAAGAGACCCAGTACTTC.

V gene TRBV27 combines with J gene TRBJ1-2, with D possibly TRBD1 on 5 matching bases. The CDR3 length is 12 residues. Germline V lookup: CDR1 MNHEY, CDR2 SMNVEV (reference sequence). Between the trimmed V and J ends, which lost 6 bases and 4 bases, there was a span of 9 bases. The CDR3 nucleotides are TGTGCCAGCAGGGGGCTTGGCTATGGCTACACCTTC. Residues: CASRGLGYGYTF.

This chain joins TRBV19 and TRBJ1-1; a possible D gene is TRBD1 (6 bases). Germline CDR1 and CDR2: LNHDA and SQIVND (reference sequence). The CDR3 extends over 13 amino acids. The ends were cut back, 10 bases at V and 2 bases at J, with 14 bases in the middle. CDR3 DNA sequence: TGTGCCAATCGGACAGATTCAAACACTGAAGCTTTCTTT. Encoded protein: CANRTDSNTEAFF.

V gene TRBV9 combines with J gene TRBJ2-5; TRBD2 might be the D (6 bases). The CDR3 totals 16 residues. Between the trimmed V and J ends, which lost 4 bases and 4 bases, there was a span of 20 bases. Germline assignment: CDR1 SGDLS and CDR2 YYNGEE. This CDR3 reads CASSTAGNGRRETQYF. The CDR3 nucleotides are TGTGCCAGCAGCACCGCCGGGAACGGGAGAAGAGAGACCCAGTACTTC.

CDR3 region: CASSLDYEQYF. The CDR3 nucleotides are TGTGCCAGCAGCTTAGACTACGAGCAGTACTTC. The rearrangement uses TRBV7-9 and TRBJ2-7; D not certain. The CDR3 length is 11 residues. Germline lookup yields CDR1 SEHNR and CDR2 FQNEAQ (reference sequence). V lost 1 base and J 3 bases, leaving 1 base between the germline ends.

The DNA of the CDR3 is TGTGCCAGCAGCTGGCTGTCGCAGGGCGGGACTGAAGCTTTCTTT. It specifies CASSWLSQGGTEAFF. The chain joins TRBV5-6 to TRBJ1-1, with D maybe TRBD1 (5 bases). Germline V gene lookup returns CDR1 SGHDT and CDR2 YYEEEE. V lost 3 bases and J 5 bases, leaving 17 bases between the germline ends. The CDR3 is 15 residues long.

This clone is categorized as large (0.1 to 1%). An end of the junction differs from the germline gene, which may be a read error. The genes are TRBV7-7 and TRBJ1-5; no reliable D call. Per the germline V gene, CDR1 is SSHAT and CDR2 is FNYEAQ (reference sequence). The CDR3 is made up of 11 amino acids. The CDR3 region has the DNA TGTGCTAGCAGGTCCCTGTGGCCCCAGCATTTT. Translating gives CASRSLWPQHF.

Here the CDR3 reads CASSLSAGGRQPQHF. CDR3 DNA: TGTGCCAGCAGTTTATCGGCAGGGGGCCGACAGCCCCAGCATTTT. The chain employs TRBV27 and TRBJ1-5; 8 bases match TRBD1. The ends lost 0 bases at V and 7 bases at J; junction bases unmatched: 5. The CDR3 totals 15 residues. Germline CDR1 MNHEY, CDR2 SMNVEV (reference sequence).

This clone occurred a few times. V is TRBV6-1 and J is TRBJ1-1; D might be TRBD1 (5 bases). The CDR3 is made up of 13 amino acids. Trimming left V 0 bases short and J 11 bases short, with 13 bases between. The germline gives CDR1 MNHNS, CDR2 SASEGT. In nucleotides, the CDR3 is TGTGCCAGCAGTGAAGCATCCCAGGGTGCGGCTTTCTTT. The encoded protein is CASSEASQGAAFF.

The chain links TRBV30 to TRBJ2-7; D gene ambiguous. V dropped 0 bases and J dropped 0 bases, with 6 bases sitting between them. The CDR3 consists of 13 residues. From germline, CDR1 is GTSNPN and CDR2 SVGIG (reference sequence). CDR3 amino acids: CAWSVDNSYEQYF. Here the CDR3 DNA reads TGTGCCTGGAGTGTAGACAACTCCTACGAGCAGTACTTC.

The genes are TRBV5-6 and TRBJ1-2, with 9 bases that match TRBD1. CDR1 is SGHDT and CDR2 is YYEEEE in the germline V gene. This CDR3 comprises 14 residues. With 5 bases clipped from V and 4 bases from J, the junction kept 6 bases outside the gene matches. The CDR3 sequence: CASRWTGAVYGYTF. Here the CDR3 DNA reads TGTGCCAGCAGGTGGACAGGGGCGGTCTATGGCTACACCTTC.

This sequence joins TRBV4-1 and TRBJ2-5; 11 bases agree with TRBD2. Gene TRBJ2-7 matches the end of the DNA better, so the J call may be wrong. CDR3 length: 15 amino acids. Germline loops: CDR1 MGHRA, CDR2 YSYEKL. The chain's CDR3 is CASSHRLAGTYEQYF. The CDR3 DNA reads as TGCGCCAGCAGCCATCGACTAGCGGGGACCTACGAGCAGTACTTC.

The CDR3 sequence: CASSLGGTEQYF. The CDR3 region has the DNA TGTGCCAGCAGCTTGGGGGGAACCGAGCAGTACTTC. The chain links TRBV5-5 to TRBJ2-7; no clear D. The V end was cut by 0 bases, the J end by 6 bases, with 7 bases between. This CDR3 has 12 amino acids. The germline gives CDR1 SGHKS, CDR2 YYEKEE (reference sequence).

This clone has just a few counts. J is TRBJ1-1 and V is TRBV7-3; D gene uncertain. From germline, CDR1 is SGHTA and CDR2 FQGTGA. The CDR3 runs 12 residues. The V gene lost 5 bases and the J gene lost 4 bases, with 8 bases spanning the gap. In DNA form, the CDR3 reads TGTGCCAGCAGCCAGTTGAGCACTGAAGCTTTCTTT. It is translated as CASSQLSTEAFF.

This sequence joins TRBV7-3 and TRBJ1-1; D remains ambiguous. Trimming shortened V by 5 bases and J by 5 bases, and 12 bases separated the two germline ends. CDR1 is SGHTA and CDR2 is FQGTGA in the germline V gene. The CDR3 sequence is 13 residues long. Written as DNA, the CDR3 is TGTGCCAGCAGCGGCGGCGGTTGGACTGAAGCTTTCTTT. The encoded protein is CASSGGGWTEAFF. The full variable domain, completed using reference TRBV7-3 and TRBJ1-1, is GAGVSQTPSNKVTEKGKYVELRCDPISGHTALYWYRQSLGQGPEFLIYFQGTGAADDSGLPNDRFFAVRPEGSVSTLKIQRTERGDSAVYLCASSGGGWTEAFFGQGTRLTVV.

This clone was found once. The rearrangement joins TRBV5-6 to TRBJ1-1; a possible D gene is TRBD1 (5 bases). Germline CDR1 reads SGHDT; CDR2 reads YYEEEE. The V and J ends lost 4 bases and 0 bases respectively, with 10 bases between them. This CDR3 contains 14 residues. CDR3 sequence reads: CASSPGAVNTEAFF. CDR3 coding DNA: TGTGCCAGCAGCCCTGGGGCGGTGAACACTGAAGCTTTCTTT.

The chain has TRBV9 and TRBJ1-2, with D possibly TRBD1 on 5 matching bases. The V end lost 0 bases, the J end lost 8 bases, and 14 bases lay between the germline ends. CDR1 is SGDLS, CDR2 YYNGEE, per germline. There are 14 residues in the CDR3. The CDR3 spells CASSVGDGIGGYTF. CDR3 in DNA: TGTGCCAGCAGCGTAGGGGACGGGATAGGGGGCTACACCTTC.

The chain carries TRBV7-9 and TRBJ2-2; TRBD2 is a possible D gene (6 bases). Trimming left V 5 bases short and J 2 bases short, with 9 bases between. The CDR3 runs 14 residues. The germline gives CDR1 SEHNR, CDR2 FQNEAQ (reference sequence). As DNA, the CDR3 is TGTGCCAGCAGCCACGGGGGTAACACCGGGGAGCTGTTTTTT. Protein sequence: CASSHGGNTGELFF.

The chain recombines TRBV7-9 with TRBJ2-7, with no clear D. The CDR3 covers 13 residues. The V end lost 2 bases, the J end lost 2 bases, and 7 bases lay between the germline ends. The germline CDR1 and CDR2 sequences are SEHNR and FQNEAQ (reference sequence). CDR3 residues: CASSLFGPYEQYF. Written as DNA, the CDR3 is TGTGCCAGCAGCTTATTCGGCCCCTACGAGCAGTACTTC.

The V gene is TRBV30, the J gene TRBJ2-7; no firm D call. The CDR3 spans 14 residues. V dropped 2 bases and J dropped 6 bases, with 17 bases sitting between them. Germline CDR1 and CDR2: GTSNPN and SVGIG (reference sequence). In nucleotides, the CDR3 is TGTGCCTGGAGTCGTGGAGTCCTTCATTTCGAGCAGTACTTC. Translation gives CAWSRGVLHFEQYF.

This clone was found once. This sequence joins TRBV27 and TRBJ2-7; D possibly corresponds to TRBD1 (5 bases). The CDR3 totals 13 residues. Trimming stripped 2 bases from V and 7 bases from J, with 12 bases between. Germline values: CDR1 MNHEY, CDR2 SMNVEV (reference sequence). DNA of the CDR3: TGTGCCAGCAGTTTAAGGGGCAGGTTGGAGCAGTACTTC. This translates into CASSLRGRLEQYF.